Shown below are 8 T cell receptor beta chains from a single sample sequenced in a study of T cells after yellow fever vaccination. TCRdb analysed the 5' RACE reads with MiXCR anew, one entry per CDR3 protein. The data contain 200,000 to 250,000 distinct CDR3 sequences, around 7% of them seen just once; the ten biggest clones take up about 0.85%. The source was CD4+ T cells sorted from PBMCs, collected 15 days after the yellow fever booster vaccination. The receptors here all came from a man aged 30 to 39 who received the YFV17D yellow fever vaccine.

The chain is built from TRBV7-2 and TRBJ2-1, with 11 bases matching TRBD2. V was clipped by 5 bases and J by 8 bases; unmatched bases: 5. This CDR3 region has 14 residues. Germline assignment: CDR1 SGHTA and CDR2 FQGNSA. CDR3 amino acids: CASSRELAGDEQFF. CDR3 DNA sequence: TGTGCCAGCAGCCGCGAACTAGCGGGGGATGAGCAGTTCTTC.

The chain couples TRBV10-3 to TRBJ2-3, with 12 bases lining up with TRBD1. The CDR3 spans 16 residues. V trimming: 2 bases; J trimming: 5 bases; junction bases outside the gene matches: 5. Germline CDR1 is ENHRY and CDR2 is SYGVKD. The CDR3 region has the DNA TGTGCCATCAGTGAGGGGGACAGGGGGCGGGGAGATACGCAGTATTTT. This codes for CAISEGDRGRGDTQYF.

The chain employs TRBV5-6 and TRBJ1-5; D remains unclear. The germline gives CDR1 SGHDT, CDR2 YYEEEE. The CDR3 loop spans 14 amino acids. Trimming stripped 1 base from V and 6 bases from J, with 11 bases between. The CDR3 DNA reads as TGTGCCAGCAGCTTGAGGGAATTGGCTCAGCCCCAGCATTTT. Translating it yields CASSLRELAQPQHF.

This chain connects TRBV10-1 to TRBJ2-3; a weak D match, TRBD2 (5 bases). The V gene's germline CDR1 is WNHNN and CDR2 SYGVQD (reference sequence). The germline V and J ends were trimmed by 8 bases and 6 bases, with 15 bases remaining between them. The CDR3 has 13 residues. The CDR3 nucleotides are TGCGCCAGCCGGCCCGCCGGGGTTGATACGCAGTATTTT. Its translation: CASRPAGVDTQYF.

The sample holds many counts of this clonotype. This sequence joins TRBV6-2 or TRBV6-3 and TRBJ2-7; maybe TRBD1 (6 bases). The length of the CDR3 is 12 residues. V dropped 3 bases and J dropped 5 bases, with 8 bases sitting between them. Germline CDR1 MNHEY, CDR2 SVGEGT. Here the CDR3 DNA reads TGTGCCAGCAGTTATGACAGGAACGAGCAGTACTTC. It encodes CASSYDRNEQYF.

Many counts were recorded for this clonotype. The gene calls are TRBV4-1 and TRBJ2-1; TRBD2 agrees at 9 bases. The CDR3 is made up of 19 amino acids. Germline V lookup: CDR1 MGHRA, CDR2 YSYEKL. Losses at the gene ends were 4 bases for V and 4 bases for J; bases not matched to a gene: 17. CDR3 DNA: TGCGCCAGCAGCCCAAGGGGAGGGATAGCGGGAGTAGGTTACAATGAGCAGTTCTTC. Its translation is CASSPRGGIAGVGYNEQFF.

A few counts support this clonotype. The chain joins TRBV10-3 to TRBJ2-3, with 8 nucleotides matching TRBD2. The J segment lost 3 bases and the V segment lost 6 bases, leaving 5 bases of the junction unmatched. The CDR3 totals 14 residues. Germline CDR1 and CDR2: ENHRY and SYGVKD. CDR3 coding DNA: TGTGCCATCAGGCCGGGAGGGCCAACAGATACGCAGTATTTT. Its translation: CAIRPGGPTDTQYF.

In its sample, this clonotype was seen many times. The rearrangement links TRBV4-3 to TRBJ2-3; D possibly matches TRBD1 or TRBD2 (7 bases each). The CDR3 covers 16 residues. The ends were cut back, 0 bases at V and 6 bases at J, with 16 bases in the middle. The germline CDR1 and CDR2 sequences are LGHNA and YSLEER. CDR3 amino acids: CASSQEGGGAADTQYF. In DNA, the CDR3 is TGCGCCAGCAGCCAAGAGGGAGGGGGCGCGGCGGATACGCAGTATTTT.